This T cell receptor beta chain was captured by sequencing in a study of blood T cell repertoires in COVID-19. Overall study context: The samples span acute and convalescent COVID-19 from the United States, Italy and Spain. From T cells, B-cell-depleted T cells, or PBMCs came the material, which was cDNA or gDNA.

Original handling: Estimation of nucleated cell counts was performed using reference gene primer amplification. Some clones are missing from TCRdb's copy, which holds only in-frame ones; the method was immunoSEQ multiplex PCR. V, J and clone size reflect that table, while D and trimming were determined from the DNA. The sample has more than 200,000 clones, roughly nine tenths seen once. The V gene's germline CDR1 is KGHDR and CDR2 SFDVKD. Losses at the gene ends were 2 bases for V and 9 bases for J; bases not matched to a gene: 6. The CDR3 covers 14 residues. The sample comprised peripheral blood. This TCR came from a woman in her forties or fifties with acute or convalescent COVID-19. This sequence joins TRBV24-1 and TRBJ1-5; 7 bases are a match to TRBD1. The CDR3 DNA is TGTGCCACCAGTGATTCCGGGACAGTCTCGCCCCAGCATTTT. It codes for CATSDSGTVSPQHF.